The rows below give T cell receptor beta chains drawn from one sample of a study of blood T cells in healthy people across ages. TCRdb re-called the 5' RACE reads through MiXCR, storing one row per CDR3 protein. Of about 1.5 million distinct CDR3 sequences listed, 42% were seen once; the top ten hold 7% to 9.5%. Sample: blood. These TCRs come from a woman under 30 in good health. Both conserved end residues are part of each CDR3. A D gene is named only where the DNA matches it firmly. The size entry is marked missing in some rows and otherwise reads once, few, many or a size class.

D | J | size | V | DNA | CDR3
TRBD2 | TRBJ2-5 | few | TRBV24-1 | TGTGCCACCAGTGATTCATACTCCTTTCTAGCGGTTGGGGAGACCCAGTACTTC | CATSDSYSFLAVGETQYF
TRBD1 | TRBJ2-7 | . | TRBV27 | TGTGCCAGCAGCACCGGACAGGGGGCTTTTTTCGAGCAGTACTTC | CASSTGQGAFFEQYF
TRBD2 | TRBJ2-5 | . | TRBV28 | TGTGCCAGCAGAAGCGGGGGGGCCATTGAGCAGTACTTC | CASRSGGAIEQYF
. | TRBJ2-7 | many | TRBV12-3/TRBV12-4 | TGTGCCAGCAGTGTCATCACCGAGCAGTACTTC | CASSVITEQYF
. | TRBJ2-3 | once | TRBV28 | TGTGCCAGCAGTTCACTTAACAGGGTACATACGCAGTATTTT | CASSSLNRVHTQYF
. | TRBJ2-1 | . | TRBV4-2 | TGTGCCAGCAGCCCAATCGACAGTCCTTACAATGAGCAGTTCTTC | CASSPIDSPYNEQFF
. | TRBJ2-2 | once | TRBV9 | TGTGCCAGCAGCGCCGGTGGGCAAAAAACCGGGGAGCTGTTTTTT | CASSAGGQKTGELFF
. | TRBJ2-1 | . | TRBV7-8 | TGTGCCAGCAGCCTTGGTGGGACGGTCCAAGAGACCCAGTTCTTC | CASSLGGTVQETQFF
. | TRBJ1-2 | . | TRBV13 | TGTGCCAGCAGGGGGAGGAGTTTTAGCTACACCTTC | CASRGRSFSYTF
. | TRBJ1-2 | few | TRBV4-2 | TGTGCCAGCAGCCAAGATCTCGGGGGCAGGGAGGGTGGCTACACCTTC | CASSQDLGGREGGYTF
. | TRBJ2-5 | . | TRBV4-3 | TGCGCCAGCAGCCAAGATTCAGGTTTGGAAGAGACCCAGTACTTC | CASSQDSGLEETQYF
TRBD2 | TRBJ2-7 | . | TRBV2 | TGTGCCAGCACCAAGAAGGGAGCAACTAGCGGGGGCCGTAGCTCCTACGAGCAGTACTTC | CASTKKGATSGGRSSYEQYF
. | TRBJ2-7 | . | TRBV12-3/TRBV12-4 | TGTGCCAGCAGTATACAAAACCGGGGGCCCTACGAGCAGTACTTC | CASSIQNRGPYEQYF
. | TRBJ2-3 | . | TRBV20-1 | TGCAGTGCTAGAGAGCCAGATACGCAGTATTTT | CSAREPDTQYF
. | TRBJ2-6 | . | TRBV29-1 | TGCAGCGTTCGGACACCCGACTCTGGGGCCAACGTCCTGACTTTC | CSVRTPDSGANVLTF
TRBD1 | TRBJ2-6 | . | TRBV12-3/TRBV12-4 | TGTGCCAGCAGTTCACAGGGGGCGACCGGGGCCAACGTCCTGACTTTC | CASSSQGATGANVLTF
. | TRBJ2-5 | once | TRBV29-1 | TGCAGCGTCAGGGGGGCGGGGGAGACCCAGTACTTC | CSVRGAGETQYF
. | TRBJ1-4 | few | TRBV20-1 | TGCAGTGCTAGGGACAGCTCAAATGAAAAACTGTTTTTT | CSARDSSNEKLFF
. | TRBJ2-7 | . | TRBV12-5 | TGTGCTAGTGGTTTCCCATCCTACGAGCAGTACTTC | CASGFPSYEQYF
TRBD2 | TRBJ2-7 | few | TRBV12-3/TRBV12-4 | TGTGCCAGCAGCCTCCCGACTAGCGGGTACTACGAGCAGTACTTC | CASSLPTSGYYEQYF
. | TRBJ1-6 | few | TRBV7-9 | TGTGCCAGCAGCCCCGGTCCCCGACAGATTAATTCACCCCTCCACTTT | CASSPGPRQINSPLHF
. | TRBJ2-3 | few | TRBV20-1 | TGCAGTGCTAGAGTTGGGGAGAAGGGCACAGATACGCAGTATTTT | CSARVGEKGTDTQYF